Each of the 4 T cell receptor beta chains below was sequenced from the same sample in a study of T cell responses to AZD1222 COVID-19 vaccine. The data were produced by immunoSEQ multiplex PCR, yet TCRdb's version contains in-frame clones alone and is incomplete. The repertoire consists of around 70,000 clones, with 70% to 90% occurring once and the leading ten covering under 1.5%. The specimen comprised peripheral blood, sampled 28 days after the second AZD1222 dose. The receptors here all came from an adult who received the AZD1222 COVID-19 vaccine.

This chain uses TRBV7-9 with TRBJ2-6; 7 nucleotides line up with TRBD1. The CDR3 is 16 amino acids. Germline assignment: CDR1 SEHNR and CDR2 FQNEAQ (reference sequence). J lost 0 bases, V lost 5 bases, and 4 bases had no gene match. In DNA form, the CDR3 reads TGTGCCAGCAGCCGGGACAGTTCCTCTGGGGCCAACGTCCTGACTTTC. Its protein is CASSRDSSSGANVLTF.

This chain links TRBV6-5 with TRBJ1-1, with a tentative D call TRBD1 (5 bases). Trimming removed 0 bases at V and 1 base at J, with 9 bases between. This CDR3 comprises 15 residues. Germline V gene data show CDR1 as MNHEY and CDR2 as SVGAGI. CDR3 DNA sequence: TGTGCCAGCAGTTACTCGGGGGTTGCGAACACTGAAGCTTTCTTT. It codes for CASSYSGVANTEAFF.

The gene calls are TRBV5-4 and TRBJ2-7, with D possibly being TRBD2 (6 bases). Germline CDR1 is SGHNT and CDR2 is YYREEE (reference sequence). The ends were cut back, 2 bases at V and 3 bases at J, with 12 bases in the middle. The CDR3 has 14 amino acids. For the CDR3, the DNA is TGTGCCAGCAGCTTCTCGGGACTTCTCTACGAGCAGTACTTC. This gives the protein CASSFSGLLYEQYF.

The chain has TRBV19 and TRBJ2-6; the D gene is possibly TRBD2 (6 bases). Germline values: CDR1 LNHDA, CDR2 SQIVND (reference sequence). CDR3 size: 17 residues. Trimming took 7 bases from V and 0 from J, leaving 16 bases between them. The CDR3 sequence is CASTRGTASSGANVLTF. As DNA, the CDR3 is TGTGCCAGTACCCGCGGGACCGCGAGCTCTGGGGCCAACGTCCTGACTTTC.